In this sample, the clone carrying this T cell receptor (beta chain) turned up many times. Its specificity is unknown. These data belong to a study of Graves' ophthalmopathy and Graves' hyperthyroidism. Study overall: Specimen type is peripheral blood, obtained at initial diagnosis before any treatment.

The CDR3 contains 12 residues. Looked up from germline, CDR1 is MNHNY and CDR2 is SVGAGI (reference sequence). V was clipped by 11 bases and J by 7 bases, with 15 bases between them. Symptoms, serum thyroxine and TRAb, thyroid ultrasound, and orbital computed tomography formed the diagnostic basis. More than 7.5 ml of fresh blood yielded the PBMCs by density gradient. Regarding the study as a whole: Ophthalmopathy progression was predicted by the model at roughly 69% sensitivity and approximately 73% specificity.

Transcripts of RNA were the source for amplifying TCR beta CDR3 regions. Second-round multiplex PCR came after a first-round RT-PCR that employed HTBI primers. TCRdb used MiXCR to reprocess the multiplex PCR reads, holding one entry per CDR3 protein. This sample has 660,000 or so distinct CDR3 sequences; approximately 39% occur once, and the top ten carry roughly 3.5%. Material for sequencing was peripheral blood. This receptor was identified in an adult man with Graves' ophthalmopathy. The chain employs TRBV6-6 and TRBJ1-5; D is perhaps TRBD1 (5 bases). The CDR3 loop reads CACASGGQPQHF. For the CDR3, the DNA is TGTGCCTGCGCCTCGGGGGGGCAGCCCCAGCATTTT.